What follows are 29 T cell receptor beta chains derived from one specimen sequenced in a study of shared clonotypes between healthy human individuals. The repertoire was sequenced with immunoSEQ multiplex PCR; TCRdb's copy has only in-frame clones and lacks some. The sample includes some 2,000,000 clones, about 94% seen only once; the top ten take around 0.13%. Sequenced: naive CD4+ T cells sorted from blood. Subset reported: CD45RA+ positively selected. The receptors originated from a young man in good health.

The chain uses TRBV4-1 and TRBJ1-1, with D possibly matching TRBD1 (5 bases). Trimming removed 4 bases from V and 6 bases from J, with 15 bases in between. The length of the CDR3 is 14 residues. Germline CDR1 is MGHRA and CDR2 is YSYEKL. The CDR3 sequence: CASSPGPEVSEAFF. The CDR3 region has the DNA TGCGCCAGCAGCCCGGGACCAGAGGTCTCTGAAGCTTTCTTT.

As for this clone: Other DNA sequences in the same sample also yield this CDR3. V is TRBV7-2 and J is TRBJ1-2; D gene ambiguous. Trimming removed 0 bases from V and 6 bases from J, with 8 bases in between. Germline V gene data show CDR1 as SGHTA and CDR2 as FQGNSA. The CDR3 runs to 13 residues. CDR3 protein: CASSLAGFDGYTF. The CDR3 nucleotides read TGTGCCAGCAGCTTAGCCGGATTTGATGGCTACACCTTC.

This clone was counted only a few times. This chain uses TRBV19 with TRBJ1-5; 7 nucleotides align to TRBD1. The germline V gene has CDR1 LNHDA and CDR2 SQIVND (reference sequence). The V gene end was trimmed by 4 bases and the J gene end by 3 bases; junction bases not matched to a gene: 6. The CDR3 runs 15 residues. The CDR3 spells CASSTGGQVNQPQHF. The CDR3 DNA sequence: TGTGCCAGTAGTACGGGCGGACAGGTCAATCAGCCCCAGCATTTT.

The chain is built from TRBV28 and TRBJ2-3, with 11 bases aligning to TRBD1. The V and J ends lost 5 bases and 4 bases, in that order; junction bases with no gene match: 8. CDR3 size: 16 residues. Germline-derived CDR1 and CDR2 are MDHEN and SYDVKM. The CDR3 is CASSLPGQGVADTQYF. In DNA, the CDR3 is TGTGCCAGCAGTCTCCCGGGACAGGGGGTGGCAGATACGCAGTATTTT.

The chain carries TRBV6-5 and TRBJ2-2, with no clear D. V lost 3 bases and J lost 6, with 5 bases in between. The CDR3 runs to 12 residues. Germline lookup yields CDR1 MNHEY and CDR2 SVGAGI. The DNA of the CDR3 is TGTGCCAGCAGTTATTTGCCCGGGGAGCTGTTTTTT. Its translation: CASSYLPGELFF.

This chain links TRBV18 with TRBJ2-5; 14 bases map to TRBD2. Germline CDR1 reads KGHSH; CDR2 reads LQKENI. This CDR3 is 17 amino acids long. Losses at the gene ends were 3 bases for V and 5 bases for J; bases not matched to a gene: 8. CDR3 loop: CASSPLTSGRAYETQYF. For the CDR3, the DNA is TGTGCCAGCTCACCGTTGACTAGCGGGAGGGCCTACGAGACCCAGTACTTC.

The gene calls are TRBV4-1 and TRBJ1-5; possible D gene TRBD1, 6 bases. Trimming shortened V by 0 bases and J by 7 bases, and 16 bases separated the two germline ends. Germline V CDR1 and CDR2: MGHRA, YSYEKL. The CDR3 runs 16 residues. The CDR3 DNA reads as TGCGCCAGCAGCCAAGATGATGGGACAAGGAGACAGCCCCAGCATTTT. Protein: CASSQDDGTRRQPQHF.

V and J are TRBV5-1 and TRBJ2-7, with D perhaps being TRBD1 or TRBD2 (6 bases each). V lost 0 bases and J 6 bases, leaving 13 bases between the germline ends. Germline CDR1 SGHRS, CDR2 YFSETQ. The CDR3 extends over 14 amino acids. Written as DNA, the CDR3 is TGCGCCAGCAGCTTGGATCGGGGGCCGAGCGAGCAGTACTTC. It specifies CASSLDRGPSEQYF.

CDR3 nucleotide sequence: TGTGCCACCATAGGGCGGGGTTTTGCCTACGAGCAGTACTTC. Residues: CATIGRGFAYEQYF. V usage is TRBV6-5 and J usage is TRBJ2-7; D may be TRBD2 (6 bases). The CDR3 spans 14 residues. Germline V gene lookup returns CDR1 MNHEY and CDR2 SVGAGI. The V and J ends lost 10 bases and 2 bases respectively, with 18 bases between them.

The V gene is TRBV18, the J gene TRBJ2-3; 7 bases map to TRBD2. The CDR3 consists of 15 residues. J lost 6 bases, V lost 5 bases, and 11 bases had no gene match. Germline CDR1 and CDR2: KGHSH and LQKENI. The CDR3 sequence: CASSYSGPGLDTQYF. The CDR3 nucleotides are TGTGCCAGCTCATATAGCGGGCCCGGGCTTGATACGCAGTATTTT.

The chain joins TRBV28 to TRBJ2-3; TRBD1 might be the D (6 bases). Germline V gene data show CDR1 as MDHEN and CDR2 as SYDVKM. V was cut by 4 bases and J by 3 bases, with 14 bases left in between. The CDR3 totals 15 residues. This CDR3 reads CASSSPAGATDTQYF. CDR3 nucleotides: TGTGCCAGCAGTTCCCCGGCAGGGGCTACAGATACGCAGTATTTT.

In the case of this clone: Other DNA sequences of this sample code for an identical CDR3. The chain is built from TRBV30 and TRBJ2-3; the D is unclear. The CDR3 sequence is 11 residues long. Per the germline V gene, CDR1 is GTSNPN and CDR2 is SVGIG (reference sequence). V dropped 3 bases and J dropped 5 bases, with 6 bases sitting between them. DNA of the CDR3: TGTGCCTGGAGCGCCGGAGATACGCAGTATTTT. This encodes CAWSAGDTQYF.

The rearrangement uses TRBV14 and TRBJ2-7, with TRBD1 matching over 7 bases. The V gene's germline CDR1 is SGHDN and CDR2 FVKESK. Losses at the gene ends were 1 base for V and 9 bases for J; bases not matched to a gene: 6. CDR3 size: 13 residues. CDR3 DNA sequence: TGTGCCAGCAGCCAAGGGACAGGCAGCGGGCAGTACTTC. Translating gives CASSQGTGSGQYF.

The chain links TRBV6-4 to TRBJ1-5; TRBD1 matches at 7 bases. Per the germline V gene, CDR1 is MRHNA and CDR2 is SNTAGT. The CDR3 is 15 amino acids. Trimming took 4 bases from V and 0 from J; bases not matched to a gene: 3. The CDR3 DNA reads TGTGCCAGCAGTGTGGGACAGTCTAGCAATCAGCCCCAGCATTTT. Its translation is CASSVGQSSNQPQHF.

V is TRBV27 and J is TRBJ1-3; 7 bases agree with TRBD1. Trimming at V came to 5 bases and at J to 0 bases, leaving 7 bases not matched to a gene. This CDR3 has 16 amino acids. From germline, CDR1 is MNHEY and CDR2 SMNVEV (reference sequence). The CDR3 DNA reads as TGTGCCAGCAGTCGATTACAGGGGTTCTCTGGAAACACCATATATTTT. Amino acid sequence: CASSRLQGFSGNTIYF.

This clone was seen a few times. The V call is TRBV5-1, the J call TRBJ2-2, with TRBD2 matching 8 bases. Trimming at V came to 2 bases and at J to 7 bases, leaving 7 bases not matched to a gene. CDR1 is SGHRS, CDR2 YFSETQ, per germline. The CDR3 runs 15 residues. The CDR3 here is CASSFASGGVGELFF. The CDR3 coding sequence is TGCGCCAGCAGCTTCGCATCGGGAGGGGTCGGGGAGCTGTTTTTT.

This rearrangement joins TRBV2 to TRBJ2-3; D ambiguous. The germline V and J ends were trimmed by 2 bases and 6 bases, with 15 bases remaining between them. The CDR3 is 15 residues long. Germline-derived CDR1 and CDR2 are SNHLY and FYNNEI. CDR3 region: CASSESPKESDTQYF. The CDR3 DNA sequence: TGTGCCAGCAGTGAAAGCCCAAAGGAGTCGGATACGCAGTATTTT.

V gene TRBV6-1 combines with J gene TRBJ2-4; 9 nucleotides agree with TRBD1. This CDR3 region has 22 residues. Trimming took 2 bases from V and 1 from J; bases not matched to a gene: 21. Germline V lookup: CDR1 MNHNS, CDR2 SASEGT. This CDR3 is CASSETGGPTRESWDAKNIQYF. CDR3 bases: TGTGCCAGCAGTGAAACAGGGGGCCCCACCAGAGAGAGTTGGGACGCCAAAAACATTCAGTACTTC.

This clone came up once. The same CDR3 also results from other DNA sequences found in this sample. The chain uses TRBV5-4 and TRBJ2-3; D gene uncertain. The CDR3 consists of 11 residues. Germline loops: CDR1 SGHNT, CDR2 YYREEE (reference sequence). V lost 0 bases to trimming and J lost 6 bases, with 2 bases between them. The CDR3 coding sequence is TGTGCCAGCAGCTTGGCGGATACGCAGTATTTT. This translates into CASSLADTQYF.

This clone has a single count. The rearrangement joins TRBV10-3 to TRBJ2-7; D may correspond to TRBD1 or TRBD2 (6 bases each). The CDR3 consists of 15 residues. The V end lost 6 bases, the J end lost 1 base, and 16 bases lay between the germline ends. Per germline, CDR1 ENHRY and CDR2 SYGVKD. CDR3 coding DNA: TGTGCCATCAGCTCAAGGGGGGTAATATCCTACGAGCAGTACTTC. As protein: CAISSRGVISYEQYF.

The chain combines TRBV2 with TRBJ1-5; 7 nucleotides align to TRBD1. The ends lost 8 bases at V and 0 bases at J; junction bases unmatched: 1. The germline V gene encodes CDR1 SNHLY and CDR2 FYNNEI. The CDR3 is 13 amino acids. As DNA, the CDR3 is TGTGCCAGCGGACAGGCTAGCAATCAGCCCCAGCATTTT. Protein sequence: CASGQASNQPQHF. Variable domain in full (rest from reference TRBV2 and TRBJ1-5): EPEVTQTPSHQVTQMGQEVILRCVPISNHLYFYWYRQILGQKVEFLVSFYNNEISEKSEIFDDQFSVERPDGSNFTLKIRSTKLEDSAMYFCASGQASNQPQHFGDGTRLSIL.

The chain has TRBV11-1 and TRBJ2-7; D unclear. The CDR3 has 16 amino acids. V was clipped by 5 bases and J by 0 bases, with 17 bases between them. CDR1 is SGHAT and CDR2 is FQDESV in the germline V gene (reference sequence). CDR3 DNA: TGTGCCAGCAGCCCCCCATCTTCATTCCCCTCCTACGAGCAGTACTTC. The encoded protein is CASSPPSSFPSYEQYF.

This clone appeared once. This chain joins TRBV19 and TRBJ1-5, with D perhaps matching TRBD1 (5 bases). The CDR3 runs to 14 residues. The V end was cut by 5 bases, the J end by 6 bases, with 14 bases between. Germline V gene sequence: CDR1 LNHDA, CDR2 SQIVND (reference sequence). The CDR3 is CASSLVQGSQPQHF. The CDR3, as DNA: TGTGCCAGTAGTTTAGTGCAGGGAAGTCAGCCCCAGCATTTT.

The rearrangement joins TRBV5-8 to TRBJ2-5; no definite D call. Germline V lookup: CDR1 SGHTS, CDR2 YDEGEE. The length of the CDR3 is 13 residues. V was shortened by 6 bases and J by 2 bases, with 11 bases between the two germline ends. The CDR3 coding sequence is TGTGCCAGCAAACCCCCCCTTCAAGAGACCCAGTACTTC. As protein: CASKPPLQETQYF. Together with reference TRBV5-8 and TRBJ2-5, the CDR3 gives the full variable domain: EAGVTQSPTHLIKTRGQQATLRCSPISGHTSVYWYQQALGLGLQFLLWYDEGEERNRGNFPPRFSGRQFPNYSSELNVNALELEDSALYLCASKPPLQETQYFGPGTRLLVL.

The chain uses TRBV4-3 and TRBJ1-2; D remains ambiguous. The CDR3 is made up of 15 amino acids. V lost 1 base and J 1 base, leaving 10 bases between the germline ends. Germline values: CDR1 LGHNA, CDR2 YSLEER. CDR3 amino acids: CASSQGGKSNYGYTF. CDR3 bases: TGCGCCAGCAGCCAAGGTGGCAAAAGTAACTATGGCTACACCTTC.

With regard to this clone: This specimen includes other DNA sequences encoding the same CDR3. The chain employs TRBV5-1 and TRBJ2-7, with 10 nucleotides matching TRBD2. The V segment lost 4 bases and the J segment 0 bases; nucleotides outside the gene matches: 4. This CDR3 region has 15 residues. The germline CDR1 and CDR2 sequences are SGHRS and YFSETQ. CDR3 loop: CASSLAGASSYEQYF. The CDR3 DNA reads TGCGCCAGCAGCCTAGCGGGGGCCTCCTCCTACGAGCAGTACTTC.

This clone was recorded only once. The chain employs TRBV18 and TRBJ2-1; 13 nucleotides agree with TRBD2. CDR3 length: 19 amino acids. Germline loops: CDR1 KGHSH, CDR2 LQKENI. The ends lost 3 bases at V and 8 bases at J; junction bases unmatched: 16. The chain's CDR3 is CASSPGLAGVFRLEDEQFF. As DNA, the CDR3 is TGTGCCAGCTCACCCGGACTAGCGGGAGTATTTCGGCTGGAGGATGAGCAGTTCTTC. The whole variable domain, remainder taken from reference TRBV18 and TRBJ2-1, is NAGVMQNPRHLVRRRGQEARLRCSPMKGHSHVYWYRQLPEEGLKFMVYLQKENIIDESGMPKERFSAEFPKEGPSILRIQQVVRGDSAAYFCASSPGLAGVFRLEDEQFFGPGTRLTVL.

The chain has TRBV5-1 and TRBJ2-2; TRBD1 agrees at 9 bases. The V and J ends lost 6 bases and 7 bases, in that order; junction bases with no gene match: 10. The germline V gene has CDR1 SGHRS and CDR2 YFSETQ. CDR3 length equals 15 residues. In nucleotides, the CDR3 is TGCGCCAGCACCGCGGTCGGGACAGGGATCGGGGAGCTGTTTTTT. Translated, it gives CASTAVGTGIGELFF.

V and J are TRBV6-5 and TRBJ1-2; D is perhaps TRBD1 (6 bases). The germline V gene has CDR1 MNHEY and CDR2 SVGAGI. V lost 4 bases and J lost 2, with 14 bases in between. CDR3 length: 15 amino acids. The CDR3 region has the DNA TGTGCCAGCAGTTTCGACAGGTCCTCCAACTATGGCTACACCTTC. Encoded protein: CASSFDRSSNYGYTF.